The sequence of this T cell receptor (beta chain) was determined in a study of OX40 agonist ivuxolimab in advanced cancers. At the level of the study: At 0.01 to 10 mg/kg, ivuxolimab was administered intravenously to patients every 2 weeks.

Measured with immunoSEQ multiplex PCR; TCRdb has only the in-frame clones, and not every one. The repertoire holds over 20,000 clones, with just over 85% as singletons. Germline assignment: CDR1 SGHNT and CDR2 YENEEA. CDR3 length equals 15 residues. V was clipped by 5 bases and J by 2 bases; unmatched bases: 6. This clonotype was sampled from an adult with an advanced solid tumor such as melanoma, head and neck, liver or kidney cancer. J is TRBJ2-5 and V is TRBV11-3, with 9 positions matching TRBD1. Sample: CD4+ or CD8+ T cells sorted from blood, taken in a trial of the OX40 agonist ivuxolimab. This CDR3 is CASSPTGGRQETQYF. DNA for the CDR3: TGTGCCAGCAGCCCCACAGGGGGCCGACAAGAGACCCAGTACTTC.